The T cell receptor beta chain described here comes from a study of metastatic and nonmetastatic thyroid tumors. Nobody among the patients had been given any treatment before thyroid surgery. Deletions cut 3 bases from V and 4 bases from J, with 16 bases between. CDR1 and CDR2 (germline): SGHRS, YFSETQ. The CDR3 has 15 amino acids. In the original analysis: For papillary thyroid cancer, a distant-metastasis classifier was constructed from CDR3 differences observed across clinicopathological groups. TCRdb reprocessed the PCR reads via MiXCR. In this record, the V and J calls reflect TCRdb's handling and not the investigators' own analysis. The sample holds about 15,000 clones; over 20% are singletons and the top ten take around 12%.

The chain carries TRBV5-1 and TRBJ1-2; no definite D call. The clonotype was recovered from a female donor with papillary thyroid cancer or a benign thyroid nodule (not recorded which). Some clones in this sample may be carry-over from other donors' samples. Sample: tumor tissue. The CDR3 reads CASSSPLDGIYGYTF. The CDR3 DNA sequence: TGCGCCAGCAGCTCACCTTTGGACGGAATCTATGGCTACACCTTC.